This TCR beta chain stems from a study of blood T cell repertoires in COVID-19. The CDR3 has 16 amino acids. The germline V gene has CDR1 SGHAT and CDR2 FQNNGV. Trimming took 1 base from V and 6 from J; bases not matched to a gene: 10. Original processing methods: Reference gene primer amplification yielded estimated nucleated cell counts. Method: immunoSEQ multiplex PCR; TCRdb's copy keeps in-frame clones and lacks some. V, J and clone size were drawn from that table, and D and trimming were deduced from the DNA. The data contain 60,000 to 75,000 clones, approximately 85% of them singletons. The TCR originated in a human donor in a cohort sampled during active COVID-19. The rearrangement uses TRBV11-2 and TRBJ2-3; 7 nucleotides match TRBD2. The sequenced sample was peripheral blood. For the CDR3, the DNA is TGTGCCAGCAGCTTAGTACAGGACCGGGGGGTCGATACGCAGTATTTT. The encoded protein is CASSLVQDRGVDTQYF.